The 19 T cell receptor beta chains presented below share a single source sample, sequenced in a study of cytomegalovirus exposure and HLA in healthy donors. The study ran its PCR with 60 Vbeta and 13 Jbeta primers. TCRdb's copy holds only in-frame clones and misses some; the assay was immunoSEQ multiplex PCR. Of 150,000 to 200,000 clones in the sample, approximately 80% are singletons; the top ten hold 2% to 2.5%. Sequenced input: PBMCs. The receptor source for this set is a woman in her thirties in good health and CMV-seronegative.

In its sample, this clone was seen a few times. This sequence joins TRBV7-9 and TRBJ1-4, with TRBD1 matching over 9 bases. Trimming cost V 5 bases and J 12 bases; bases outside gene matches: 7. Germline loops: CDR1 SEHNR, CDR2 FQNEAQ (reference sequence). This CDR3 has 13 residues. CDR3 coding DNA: TGTGCCAGCAGCCGTGACAGGGGGACGGAACTGTTTTTT. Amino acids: CASSRDRGTELFF.

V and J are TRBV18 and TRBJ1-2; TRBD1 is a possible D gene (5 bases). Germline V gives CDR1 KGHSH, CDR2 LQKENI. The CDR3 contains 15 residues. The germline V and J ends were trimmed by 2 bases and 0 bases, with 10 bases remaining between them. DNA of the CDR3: TGTGCCAGCTCACCAGAAGCAGGGACTAACTATGGCTACACCTTC. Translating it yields CASSPEAGTNYGYTF.

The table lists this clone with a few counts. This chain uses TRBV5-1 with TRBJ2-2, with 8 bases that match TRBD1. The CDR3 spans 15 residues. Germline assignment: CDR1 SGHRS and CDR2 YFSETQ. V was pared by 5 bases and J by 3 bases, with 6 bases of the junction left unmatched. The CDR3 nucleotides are TGCGCCAGCAGAACCGGGACAGGAGACACCGGGGAGCTGTTTTTT. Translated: CASRTGTGDTGELFF.

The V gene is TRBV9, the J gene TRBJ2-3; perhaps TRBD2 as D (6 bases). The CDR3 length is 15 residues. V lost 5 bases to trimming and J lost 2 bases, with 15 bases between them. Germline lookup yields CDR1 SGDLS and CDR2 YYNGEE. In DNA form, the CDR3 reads TGTGCCAGCAGTGGAAGCGGGTTCGACACAGATACGCAGTATTTT. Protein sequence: CASSGSGFDTDTQYF. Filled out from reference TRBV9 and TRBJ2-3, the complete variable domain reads DSGVTQTPKHLITATGQRVTLRCSPRSGDLSVYWYQQSLDQGLQFLIQYYNGEERAKGNILERFSAQQFPDLHSELNLSSLELGDSALYFCASSGSGFDTDTQYFGPGTRLTVL.

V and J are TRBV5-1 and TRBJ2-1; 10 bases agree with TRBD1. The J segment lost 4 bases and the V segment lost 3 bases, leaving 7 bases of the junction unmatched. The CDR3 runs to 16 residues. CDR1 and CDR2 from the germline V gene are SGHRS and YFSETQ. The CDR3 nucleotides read TGCGCCAGCAGCTACTCCGGGACAGGGGATTACAATGAGCAGTTCTTC. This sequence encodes CASSYSGTGDYNEQFF. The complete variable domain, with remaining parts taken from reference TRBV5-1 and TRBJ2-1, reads KAGVTQTPRYLIKTRGQQVTLSCSPISGHRSVSWYQQTPGQGLQFLFEYFSETQRNKGNFPGRFSGRQFSNSRSEMNVSTLELGDSALYLCASSYSGTGDYNEQFFGPGTRLTVL.

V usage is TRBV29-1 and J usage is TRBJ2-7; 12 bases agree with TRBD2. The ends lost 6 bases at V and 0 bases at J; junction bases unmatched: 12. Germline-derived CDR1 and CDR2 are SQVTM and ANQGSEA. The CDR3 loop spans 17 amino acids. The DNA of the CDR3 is TGCAGCGTGCTAGGCTTGGCGACTAGCGGGAGCTCCTACGAGCAGTACTTC. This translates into CSVLGLATSGSSYEQYF.

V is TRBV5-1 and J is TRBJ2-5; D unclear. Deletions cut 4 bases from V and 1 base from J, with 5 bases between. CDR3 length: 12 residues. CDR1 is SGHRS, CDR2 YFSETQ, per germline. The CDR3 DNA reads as TGCGCCAGCAGCATCTCCCAAGAGACCCAGTACTTC. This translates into CASSISQETQYF.

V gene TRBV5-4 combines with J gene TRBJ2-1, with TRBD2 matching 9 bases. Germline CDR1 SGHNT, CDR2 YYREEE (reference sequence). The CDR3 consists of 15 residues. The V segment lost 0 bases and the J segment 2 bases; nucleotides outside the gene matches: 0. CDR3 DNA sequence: TGTGCCAGCAGCTTGGGGACTAGCGCCTACAATGAGCAGTTCTTC. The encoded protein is CASSLGTSAYNEQFF. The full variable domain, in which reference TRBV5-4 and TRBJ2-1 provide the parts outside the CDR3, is ETGVTQSPTHLIKTRGQQVTLRCSSQSGHNTVSWYQQALGQGPQFIFQYYREEENGRGNFPPRFSGLQFPNYSSELNVNALELDDSALYLCASSLGTSAYNEQFFGPGTRLTVL.

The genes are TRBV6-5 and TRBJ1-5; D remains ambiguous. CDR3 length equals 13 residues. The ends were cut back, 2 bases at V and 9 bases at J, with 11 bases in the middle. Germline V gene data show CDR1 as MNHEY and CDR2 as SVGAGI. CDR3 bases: TGTGCCAGCAGTTACGATTCGGGGAGGCCCCAGCATTTT. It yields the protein CASSYDSGRPQHF.

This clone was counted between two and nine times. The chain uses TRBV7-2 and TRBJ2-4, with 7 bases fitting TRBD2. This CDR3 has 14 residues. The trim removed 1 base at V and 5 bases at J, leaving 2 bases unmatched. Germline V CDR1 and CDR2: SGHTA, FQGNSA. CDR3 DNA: TGTGCCAGCAGCTTAGGGGCGGGGGAAAACATTCAGTACTTC. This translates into CASSLGAGENIQYF.

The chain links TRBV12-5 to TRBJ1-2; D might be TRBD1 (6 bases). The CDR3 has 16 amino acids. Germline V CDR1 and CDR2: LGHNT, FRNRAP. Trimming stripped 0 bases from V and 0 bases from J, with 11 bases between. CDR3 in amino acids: CASGLVIAGANYGYTF. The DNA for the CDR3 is TGTGCTAGTGGTTTGGTAATTGCAGGGGCTAACTATGGCTACACCTTC.

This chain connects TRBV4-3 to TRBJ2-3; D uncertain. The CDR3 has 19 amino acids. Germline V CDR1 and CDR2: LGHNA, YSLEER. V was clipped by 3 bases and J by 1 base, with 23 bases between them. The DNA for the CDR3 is TGCGCCAGCAGCCAGGAACTGTACTCACACACTAAGGGCACAGATACGCAGTATTTT. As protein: CASSQELYSHTKGTDTQYF.

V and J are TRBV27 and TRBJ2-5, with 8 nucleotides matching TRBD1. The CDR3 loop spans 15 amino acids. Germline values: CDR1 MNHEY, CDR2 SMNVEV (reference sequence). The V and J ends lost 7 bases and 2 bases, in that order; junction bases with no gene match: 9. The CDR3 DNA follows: TGTGCCAGCACCAAAGACAGGGGAGGTCAAGAGACCCAGTACTTC. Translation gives CASTKDRGGQETQYF.

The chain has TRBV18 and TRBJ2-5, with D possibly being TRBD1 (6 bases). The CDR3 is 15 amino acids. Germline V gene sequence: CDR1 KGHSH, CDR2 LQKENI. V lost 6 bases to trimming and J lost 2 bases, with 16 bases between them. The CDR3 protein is CASSPRGTTQETQYF. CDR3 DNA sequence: TGTGCCAGCTCGCCCCGAGGGACAACACAAGAGACCCAGTACTTC.

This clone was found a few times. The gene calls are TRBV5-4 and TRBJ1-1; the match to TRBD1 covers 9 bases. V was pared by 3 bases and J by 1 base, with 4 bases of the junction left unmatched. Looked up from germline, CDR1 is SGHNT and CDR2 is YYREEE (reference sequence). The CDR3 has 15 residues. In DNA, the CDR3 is TGTGCCAGCAGCTCCCCGACAGGGGGGAACACTGAAGCTTTCTTT. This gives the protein CASSSPTGGNTEAFF.

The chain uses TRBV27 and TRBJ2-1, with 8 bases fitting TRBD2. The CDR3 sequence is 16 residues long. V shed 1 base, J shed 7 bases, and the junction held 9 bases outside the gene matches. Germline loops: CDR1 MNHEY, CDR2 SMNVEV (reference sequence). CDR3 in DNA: TGTGCCAGCAGTTTATGGACCGGGGGGGCGGGTAATGAGCAGTTCTTC. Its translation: CASSLWTGGAGNEQFF.

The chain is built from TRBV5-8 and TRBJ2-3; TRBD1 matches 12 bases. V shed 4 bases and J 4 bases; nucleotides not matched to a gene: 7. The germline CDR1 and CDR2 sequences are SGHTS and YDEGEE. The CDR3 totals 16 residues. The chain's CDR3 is CASSRGQGAPADTQYF. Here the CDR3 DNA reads TGTGCCAGCAGCAGGGGACAGGGGGCGCCGGCAGATACGCAGTATTTT.

The CDR3 loop is CASSPYRGLGPQHF. Written as DNA, the CDR3 is TGTGCCAGCAGTCCGTACAGGGGGCTAGGGCCCCAGCATTTT. The chain links TRBV28 to TRBJ1-5, with 9 bases fitting TRBD1. The CDR3 totals 14 residues. With V trimmed by 5 bases and J by 9 bases, 8 bases remained unmatched. Germline V gives CDR1 MDHEN, CDR2 SYDVKM. The complete variable domain, with remaining parts taken from reference TRBV28 and TRBJ1-5, reads DVKVTQSSRYLVKRTGEKVFLECVQDMDHENMFWYRQDPGLGLRLIYFSYDVKMKEKGDIPEGYSVSREKKERFSLILESASTNQTSMYLCASSPYRGLGPQHFGDGTRLSIL.

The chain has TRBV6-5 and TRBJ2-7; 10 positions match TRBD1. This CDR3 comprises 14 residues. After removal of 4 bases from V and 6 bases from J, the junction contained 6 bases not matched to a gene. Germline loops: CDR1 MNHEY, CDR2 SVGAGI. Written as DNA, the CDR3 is TGTGCCAGCAGTTGGACCCGGACAGGGGGCGAGCAGTACTTC. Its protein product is CASSWTRTGGEQYF.